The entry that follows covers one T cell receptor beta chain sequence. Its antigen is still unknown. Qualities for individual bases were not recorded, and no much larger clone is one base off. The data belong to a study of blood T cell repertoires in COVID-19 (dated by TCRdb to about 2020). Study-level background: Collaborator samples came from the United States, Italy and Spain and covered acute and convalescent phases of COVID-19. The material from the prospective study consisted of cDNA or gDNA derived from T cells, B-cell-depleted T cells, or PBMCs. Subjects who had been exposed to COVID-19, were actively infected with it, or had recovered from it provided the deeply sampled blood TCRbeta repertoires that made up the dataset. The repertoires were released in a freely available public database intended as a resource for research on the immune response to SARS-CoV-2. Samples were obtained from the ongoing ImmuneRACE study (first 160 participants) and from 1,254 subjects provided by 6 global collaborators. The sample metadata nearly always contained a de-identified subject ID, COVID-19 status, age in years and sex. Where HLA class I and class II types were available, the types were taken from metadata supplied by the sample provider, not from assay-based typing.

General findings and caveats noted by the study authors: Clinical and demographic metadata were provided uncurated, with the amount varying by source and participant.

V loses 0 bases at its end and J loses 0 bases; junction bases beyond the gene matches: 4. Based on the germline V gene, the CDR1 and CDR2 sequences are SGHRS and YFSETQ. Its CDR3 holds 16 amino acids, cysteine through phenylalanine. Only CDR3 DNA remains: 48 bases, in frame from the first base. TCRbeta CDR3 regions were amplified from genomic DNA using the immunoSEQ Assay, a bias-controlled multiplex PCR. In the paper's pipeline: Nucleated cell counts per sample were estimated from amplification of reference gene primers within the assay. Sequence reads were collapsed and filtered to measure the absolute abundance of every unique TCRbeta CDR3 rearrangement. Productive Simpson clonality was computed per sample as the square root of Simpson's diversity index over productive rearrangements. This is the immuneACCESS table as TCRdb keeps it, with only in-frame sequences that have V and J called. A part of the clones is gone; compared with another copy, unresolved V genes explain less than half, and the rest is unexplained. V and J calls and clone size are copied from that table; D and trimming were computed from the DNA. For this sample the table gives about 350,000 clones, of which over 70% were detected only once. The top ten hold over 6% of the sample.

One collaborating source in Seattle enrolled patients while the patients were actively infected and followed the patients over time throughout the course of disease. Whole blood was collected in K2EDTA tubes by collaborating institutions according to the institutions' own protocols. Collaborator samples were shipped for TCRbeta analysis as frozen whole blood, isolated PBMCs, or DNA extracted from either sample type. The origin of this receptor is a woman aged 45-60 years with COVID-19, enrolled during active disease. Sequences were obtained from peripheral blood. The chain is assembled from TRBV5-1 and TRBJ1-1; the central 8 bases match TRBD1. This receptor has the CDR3 CASSLGGTGMNTEAFF. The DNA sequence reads TGCGCCAGCAGCTTGGGGGGGACAGGAATGAACACTGAAGCTTTCTTT.